Sequencing of this T cell receptor (beta chain) was carried out in a study of blood T cell repertoires in COVID-19. Across the study: Acute-phase and convalescent COVID-19 samples originated in the United States, Italy and Spain. In each case, the material was cDNA or gDNA derived from T cells, B-cell-depleted T cells, or PBMCs.

Study processing details: Nucleated cell number was recorded as an estimate derived from reference gene primer amplification. The protocol was immunoSEQ multiplex PCR, while the TCRdb copy is restricted to in-frame clones and leaves out a portion. V, J and clone size were drawn from that table, and D and trimming were deduced from the DNA. The sample lists about 250,000 clones; around 90% were seen once. Germline V gives CDR1 MDHEN, CDR2 SYDVKM. CDR3 size: 14 residues. The V end was cut by 6 bases, the J end by 4 bases, with 15 bases between. The chain carries TRBV28 and TRBJ2-5; D perhaps matches TRBD2 (6 bases). This clonotype was obtained from a woman between 40 and 55 years old who had recovered from COVID-19. Sequencing input: peripheral blood. Written as DNA, the CDR3 is TGTGCCAGCAGACCCGGACTATTTTTAGAGACCCAGTACTTC. Its protein is CASRPGLFLETQYF. Full variable domain (missing parts from reference TRBV28 and TRBJ2-5): DVKVTQSSRYLVKRTGEKVFLECVQDMDHENMFWYRQDPGLGLRLIYFSYDVKMKEKGDIPEGYSVSREKKERFSLILESASTNQTSMYLCASRPGLFLETQYFGPGTRLLVL.